This TCR beta chain was sequenced during a study of post-analysis software for immune sequencing data. General study findings and limits: Four or five TRBV segments were significantly more frequent in patients than in controls. TRBV5-6, TRBV5-1 and TRBV20-1 were among these segments.

Prepared TCR beta cDNA libraries contained unique molecular identifiers. One entry per CDR3 protein, called by TCRdb with MiXCR from the PCR reads. Of hundreds of thousands of distinct CDR3 sequences listed, roughly 27% are singletons. Notes on this clonotype: Antigen unknown.

This CDR3 contains 15 residues. V shed 3 bases, J shed 5 bases, and the junction held 6 bases outside the gene matches. Germline values: CDR1 KGHDR, CDR2 SFDVKD. The TCR sequence derives from a girl between 5 and 17 years old with multiple sclerosis. J is TRBJ2-1 and V is TRBV24-1; the match to TRBD1 covers 7 bases. The sample comprised blood. CDR3 DNA: TGTGCCACCAGTGATCTACCGACAGGGAACAATGAGCAGTTCTTC. Translation gives CATSDLPTGNNEQFF.